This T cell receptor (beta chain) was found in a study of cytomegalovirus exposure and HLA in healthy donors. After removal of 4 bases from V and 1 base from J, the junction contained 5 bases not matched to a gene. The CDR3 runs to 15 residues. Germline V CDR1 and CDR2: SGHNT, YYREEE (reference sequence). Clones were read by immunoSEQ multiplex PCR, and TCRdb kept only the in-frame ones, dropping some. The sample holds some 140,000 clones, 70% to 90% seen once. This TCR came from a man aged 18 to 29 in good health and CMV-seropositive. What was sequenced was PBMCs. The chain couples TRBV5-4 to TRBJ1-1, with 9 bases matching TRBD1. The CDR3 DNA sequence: TGTGCCAGCAGCCACAGGACAGGGGAGAACACTGAAGCTTTCTTT. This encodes CASSHRTGENTEAFF.